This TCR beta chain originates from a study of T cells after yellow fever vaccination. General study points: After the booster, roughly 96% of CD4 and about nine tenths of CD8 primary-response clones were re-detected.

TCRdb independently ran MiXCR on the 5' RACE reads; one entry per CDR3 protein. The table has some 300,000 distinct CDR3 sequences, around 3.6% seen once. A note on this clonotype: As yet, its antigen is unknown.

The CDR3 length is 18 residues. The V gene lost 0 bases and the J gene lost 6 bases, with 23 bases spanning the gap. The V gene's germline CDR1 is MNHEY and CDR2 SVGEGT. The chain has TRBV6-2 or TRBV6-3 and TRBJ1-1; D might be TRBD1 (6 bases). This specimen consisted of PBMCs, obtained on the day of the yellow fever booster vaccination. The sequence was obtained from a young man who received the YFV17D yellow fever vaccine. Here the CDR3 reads CASSYSPRLIRGGPEAFF. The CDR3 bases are TGTGCCAGCAGTTACTCCCCGCGGTTGATTAGAGGGGGGCCTGAAGCTTTCTTT.